The text below deals with one TCR beta chain. What it binds is unknown. The PCR employed 60 Vbeta primers together with 13 Jbeta primers. Clones were sequenced by immunoSEQ multiplex PCR, and TCRdb holds only the in-frame ones, with some missing. Of about 200,000 clones in the sample, 75% to 90% are singletons; the top ten hold 0.25% to 0.4%. The entry originates in a study of cytomegalovirus exposure and HLA in healthy donors. The CDR3 is 16 amino acids. Findings and caveats of the study: Among TCR beta chains, those listed as cytomegalovirus-associated numbered roughly 150. Most TCR sequences were seen very rarely across donors, but some public TCRs occurred in many.

These donors counted as nominally healthy when sampled, but unrecorded immune exposures were likely. The chain couples TRBV21-1 to TRBJ1-2. TRBV21-1 is a documented pseudogene. The sample was PBMCs. The sequence came from a woman aged 25 to 45 in good health and CMV-seronegative. In DNA, the CDR3 is TGTGCCAGCAGCAAATTGGAACGGGGAGGGGACTATGGCTACACCTTC. This encodes CASSKLERGGDYGYTF.